Listed below are T cell receptor beta chains from one sample, sequenced in a study of pediatric ulcerative colitis. TCRdb's copy holds only in-frame clones and misses some; the assay was immunoSEQ multiplex PCR. The table lists over 35,000 clones, approximately 87% of them singletons. Sequencing input: blood. Receptor source: a girl between 5 and 17 years old with moderate ulcerative colitis. Both conserved end residues are part of each CDR3. Each record gives: clone size, J gene, D gene, CDR3 length, V gene, CDR3 protein, CDR3 DNA. A D gene is named only where the DNA matches it firmly. Where a row states a size, it is once, few, many or the class of an expanded clone; other rows omit it.

NA | TRBJ1-4 | NA | 14 | TRBV5-3 | CARSLCGGSEKLFF | TGTGCCAGAAGCTTGTGTGGAGGGAGTGAAAAACTGTTTTTT
NA | TRBJ1-1 | NA | 14 | TRBV2 | CASQEESGATEAFF | TGTGCCAGTCAGGAAGAATCTGGGGCCACTGAAGCTTTCTTT
NA | TRBJ2-2 | NA | 16 | TRBV11-2 | CASSLSPTANTGELFF | TGTGCCAGCAGCTTAAGCCCGACGGCAAACACCGGGGAGCTGTTTTTT
few | TRBJ1-2 | TRBD1 | 13 | TRBV30 | CAWRRTGGFGYTF | TGTGCCTGGAGGCGGACAGGGGGCTTTGGCTACACCTTC
NA | TRBJ2-7 | NA | 11 | TRBV30 | CAWMAGRKQYF | TGTGCCTGGATGGCGGGACGGAAGCAGTACTTC
NA | TRBJ2-1 | NA | 12 | TRBV7-9 | CASSLIATEQFF | TGTGCCAGCAGCTTAATAGCTACTGAGCAGTTCTTC
NA | TRBJ2-7 | NA | 15 | TRBV11-1 | CASEKGGVTSYEQYF | TGTGCCAGCGAAAAAGGGGGGGTTACCTCCTACGAGCAGTACTTC
NA | TRBJ2-7 | TRBD1 | 14 | TRBV19 | CASSRTGGSYEQYF | TGTGCCAGTAGTCGGACAGGGGGCTCCTACGAGCAGTACTTC
NA | TRBJ2-2 | NA | 15 | TRBV27 | CASRIRDGYTGELFF | TGTGCCAGCAGGATCCGGGACGGCTACACCGGGGAGCTGTTTTTT
NA | TRBJ2-7 | NA | 15 | TRBV4-3 | CASSQDSDSSYEQYF | TGCGCCAGCAGCCAAGATTCAGACAGCTCCTACGAGCAGTACTTC
NA | TRBJ1-5 | NA | 12 | TRBV2 | CASSVRRGPQHF | TGTGCCAGCAGTGTCAGACGGGGGCCCCAGCATTTT
NA | TRBJ2-7 | TRBD1 | 13 | TRBV30 | CAWVGQITYEQYF | TGTGCCTGGGTGGGACAGATCACCTACGAGCAGTACTTC
NA | TRBJ2-3 | NA | 11 | TRBV12-5 | CASGSKGTQYF | TGTGCTAGTGGTTCAAAGGGTACGCAGTATTTT
NA | TRBJ1-4 | TRBD1 | 15 | TRBV30 | CAWSVRQGWYEKLFF | TGTGCCTGGAGTGTCCGACAGGGTTGGTATGAAAAACTGTTTTTT
NA | TRBJ1-1 | NA | 13 | TRBV19 | CASKDTSNTEAFF | TGTGCCAGTAAAGACACTTCGAACACTGAAGCTTTCTTT
NA | TRBJ1-2 | NA | 15 | TRBV7-9 | CASSLAGTGTQGYTF | TGTGCCAGCAGCTTAGCGGGGACCGGCACGCAGGGCTACACCTTC
NA | TRBJ1-5 | TRBD1 | 14 | TRBV19 | CASSAVQGTEPQHF | TGTGCCAGTAGTGCCGTACAGGGGACCGAGCCCCAGCATTTT
NA | TRBJ2-3 | TRBD2 | 14 | TRBV5-1 | CASSTSGSSDTQYF | TGCGCCAGCAGCACTAGCGGGAGTTCGGATACGCAGTATTTT
NA | TRBJ1-6 | TRBD1 | 14 | TRBV2 | CASSLTGVSSPLHF | TGTGCCAGCAGCCTCACAGGGGTAAGCTCACCCCTCCACTTT
NA | TRBJ1-5 | NA | 14 | TRBV30 | CAWSVGGDGQPQHF | TGTGCCTGGAGTGTCGGGGGGGACGGTCAGCCCCAGCATTTT
NA | TRBJ2-7 | NA | 12 | TRBV6-5 | CASSPPGPEQYF | TGTGCCAGCAGTCCGCCTGGCCCCGAGCAGTACTTC
NA | TRBJ2-1 | TRBD2 | 16 | TRBV6-1 | CASSDPSGRRWDEQFF | TGTGCCAGCAGTGACCCTAGCGGGAGGAGATGGGATGAGCAGTTCTTC
few | TRBJ1-5 | NA | 16 | TRBV27 | CASSLSGNLRNQPQHF | TGTGCCAGCAGTTTATCAGGGAACCTGCGCAATCAGCCCCAGCATTTT
few | TRBJ1-1 | NA | 12 | TRBV16 | CASSQLYTEAFF | TGTGCCAGCAGCCAATTGTACACTGAAGCTTTCTTT
NA | TRBJ2-6 | TRBD1 | 19 | TRBV7-6 | CASTPVPTGGVSGANVLTF | TGTGCCAGCACCCCCGTTCCCACAGGGGGTGTGTCTGGGGCCAACGTCCTGACTTTC
NA | TRBJ2-1 | NA | 15 | TRBV11-2 | CASSFNPSSYNEQFF | TGTGCCAGCAGCTTTAACCCCTCCTCCTACAATGAGCAGTTCTTC
NA | TRBJ2-6 | NA | 17 | TRBV30 | CAWSIRPPGSGANVLTF | TGTGCCTGGAGTATAAGGCCTCCAGGCTCTGGGGCCAACGTCCTGACTTTC
NA | TRBJ2-3 | TRBD2 | 17 | TRBV7-9 | CASSLPSGGELADTQYF | TGTGCCAGCAGCTTACCTAGCGGGGGGGAACTCGCAGATACGCAGTATTTT
NA | TRBJ2-1 | NA | 13 | TRBV6-4 | CASGQEGGGEQFF | TGTGCCAGCGGTCAGGAGGGGGGCGGTGAGCAGTTCTTC
NA | TRBJ1-1 | NA | 14 | TRBV25-1 | CASSEWQGDTEAFF | TGTGCCAGCAGTGAATGGCAAGGGGACACTGAAGCTTTCTTT
NA | TRBJ1-2 | TRBD1 | 15 | TRBV2 | CASSQSRDSLDGYTF | TGTGCCAGCAGCCAAAGCCGGGACAGCCTAGATGGCTACACCTTC
NA | TRBJ2-1 | NA | 16 | TRBV5-6 | CASTFGAVLIYNEQFF | TGTGCCAGCACCTTCGGGGCAGTCCTTATTTACAATGAGCAGTTCTTC
NA | TRBJ2-6 | TRBD1 | 18 | TRBV7-9 | CASSLGQGSVSGANVLTF | TGTGCCAGCAGCTTAGGACAGGGTTCCGTCTCTGGGGCCAACGTCCTGACTTTC
NA | TRBJ2-3 | NA | 17 | TRBV30 | CAWSGGTSAASTDTQYF | TGTGCCTGGAGTGGGGGTACGAGCGCAGCTAGCACAGATACGCAGTATTTT
NA | TRBJ2-1 | NA | 9 | TRBV20-1 | CSASGQQFF | TGCAGTGCTAGTGGCCAGCAGTTCTTC
NA | TRBJ2-5 | TRBD2 | 16 | TRBV4-2 | CASSRGSGEGMETQYF | TGTGCCAGCAGCCGGGGTAGCGGGGAGGGGATGGAGACCCAGTACTTC
NA | TRBJ2-3 | NA | 15 | TRBV7-2 | CATPPPYLSTDTQYF | TGTGCCACCCCTCCGCCCTACCTGAGCACAGATACGCAGTATTTT
NA | TRBJ2-7 | TRBD2 | 17 | TRBV4-1 | CASSQDGTTSGSYEQYF | TGCGCCAGCAGCCAAGACGGTACTACTAGCGGCTCCTACGAGCAGTACTTC
NA | TRBJ2-7 | NA | 16 | TRBV6-5 | CASSYSSGYRVYEQYF | TGTGCCAGCAGTTACTCTAGCGGGTACAGGGTCTACGAGCAGTACTTC
once | TRBJ1-2 | NA | 16 | TRBV10-3 | CAIDEDPAIYPYGYTF | TGTGCCATCGACGAAGACCCGGCCATCTACCCCTATGGCTACACCTTC
NA | TRBJ2-7 | NA | 11 | TRBV6-1 | CASPKGGEQYF | TGTGCCAGCCCGAAGGGGGGCGAGCAGTACTTC
NA | TRBJ2-7 | NA | 14 | TRBV7-2 | CASSLVLRAGEQYF | TGTGCCAGCAGCTTAGTCCTCAGGGCGGGCGAGCAGTACTTC
NA | TRBJ2-5 | NA | 11 | TRBV27 | CASRRQETQYF | TGTGCCAGCAGAAGACAAGAGACCCAGTACTTC
NA | TRBJ2-7 | TRBD1 | 16 | TRBV19 | CASSTLPGQGNDEQYF | TGTGCCAGTAGTACCCTCCCGGGACAGGGAAACGACGAGCAGTACTTC
NA | TRBJ2-1 | TRBD1 | 15 | TRBV7-9 | CASSTGTGGYNEQFF | TGTGCCAGCAGCACGGGGACAGGGGGTTACAATGAGCAGTTCTTC
NA | TRBJ1-2 | TRBD1 | 13 | TRBV6-1 | CASGDRRYYGYTF | TGTGCCAGCGGGGACAGGCGGTACTATGGCTACACCTTC
NA | TRBJ2-5 | NA | 16 | TRBV2 | CASSEAATGKAETQYF | TGTGCCAGCAGTGAAGCGGCTACAGGGAAGGCAGAGACCCAGTACTTC